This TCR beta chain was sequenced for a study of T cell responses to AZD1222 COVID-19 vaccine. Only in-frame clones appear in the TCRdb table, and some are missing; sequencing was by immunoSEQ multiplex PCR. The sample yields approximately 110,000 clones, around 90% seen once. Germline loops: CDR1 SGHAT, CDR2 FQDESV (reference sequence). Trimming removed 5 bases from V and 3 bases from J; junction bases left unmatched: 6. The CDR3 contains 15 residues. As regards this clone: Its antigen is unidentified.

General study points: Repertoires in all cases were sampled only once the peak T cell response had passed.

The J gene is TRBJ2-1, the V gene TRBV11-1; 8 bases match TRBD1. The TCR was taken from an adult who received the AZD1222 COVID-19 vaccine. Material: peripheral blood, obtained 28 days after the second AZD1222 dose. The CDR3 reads CASSPDREIYNEQFF. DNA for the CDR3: TGTGCCAGCAGCCCGGACAGGGAGATCTACAATGAGCAGTTCTTC.